The next 26 T cell receptor beta chains were all read from a single sample in a study of blood T cells in healthy people across ages. Alongside a J-beta primer mix, a sample-barcoded 5' primer served in a second PCR lasting about 7 to 11 cycles. Using its own MiXCR run on the 5' RACE reads, TCRdb lists one record per CDR3 protein. Among hundreds of thousands of distinct CDR3 sequences listed, 29% were seen once. Sequenced input: blood. These receptors came from a woman of 80 years or more in good health.

This chain links TRBV5-5 with TRBJ1-2; D ambiguous. This CDR3 is 13 amino acids long. Trimming removed 4 bases at V and 7 bases at J, with 14 bases between. CDR1 and CDR2 from the germline V gene are SGHKS and YYEKEE (reference sequence). As DNA, the CDR3 is TGTGCCAGCAGCCCTAATGACGGCTCTGGCTACACCTTC. Its translation: CASSPNDGSGYTF.

This clonotype was detected many times. V usage is TRBV11-2 and J usage is TRBJ1-1; D is possibly TRBD1 (6 bases). Germline-derived CDR1 and CDR2 are SGHAT and FQNNGV. V lost 6 bases to trimming and J lost 10 bases, with 30 bases between them. The CDR3 spans 17 residues. CDR3: CASSQVGQSYPATAAFF. The CDR3, as DNA: TGTGCCAGCAGTCAAGTCGGACAGTCTTACCCCGCAACCGCAGCTTTCTTT.

In regard to this clonotype: A much larger clone lies a single base off, so this may be a read error. The chain employs TRBV20-1 and TRBJ1-2; possible D gene TRBD1, 6 bases. CDR1 is DFQATT and CDR2 is SNEGSKA in the germline V gene (reference sequence). This CDR3 is built from 15 residues. In DNA form, the CDR3 reads TGCAGTGCCAATACTCAGGGGAAACCCTCCTATAGCTACACCTTC. Translation gives CSANTQGKPSYSYTF.

This clonotype was seen at least ten times. V usage is TRBV20-1 and J usage is TRBJ1-5; D gene ambiguous. Trimming left V 0 bases short and J 1 base short, with 7 bases between. The CDR3 is 14 residues long. CDR1 and CDR2 (germline): DFQATT, SNEGSKA (reference sequence). CDR3 protein: CSARDGRSNQPQHF. CDR3 DNA sequence: TGCAGTGCTAGAGATGGACGGAGCAATCAGCCCCAGCATTTT.

The sample holds many counts of this clonotype. The J gene is TRBJ2-3, the V gene TRBV5-5, with D perhaps matching TRBD2 (7 bases). The CDR3 totals 15 residues. Germline CDR1 and CDR2: SGHKS and YYEKEE (reference sequence). V was shortened by 0 bases and J by 5 bases, with 13 bases between the two germline ends. The CDR3 bases are TGTGCCAGCAGCTTGGCCGGCGGGGGACAAGATACGCAGTATTTT. Protein: CASSLAGGGQDTQYF.

This clonotype showed up many times. J is TRBJ2-1 and V is TRBV29-1; 10 nucleotides line up with TRBD2. Germline CDR1 and CDR2: SQVTM and ANQGSEA. V shed 6 bases and J 3 bases; nucleotides not matched to a gene: 5. CDR3 length: 14 residues. The CDR3 loop reads CSVATSGVYNEQFF. The CDR3 bases are TGCAGCGTGGCTACTAGCGGGGTCTACAATGAGCAGTTCTTC.

This clonotype was observed at least ten times. J is TRBJ2-3 and V is TRBV4-3; 11 bases agree with TRBD2. Germline loops: CDR1 LGHNA, CDR2 YSLEER. This CDR3 is built from 21 residues. The V gene end was trimmed by 0 bases and the J gene end by 1 base; junction bases not matched to a gene: 15. The CDR3 DNA reads as TGCGCCAGCAGCCAAGAAGGTTCCCCCAGTTTGACTAGCGGGGGCACAGATACGCAGTATTTT. Translating it yields CASSQEGSPSLTSGGTDTQYF.

This clonotype was counted at least ten times. The J gene is TRBJ1-2, the V gene TRBV6-2 or TRBV6-3; 12 bases are a match to TRBD1. The CDR3 consists of 15 residues. The J segment lost 4 bases and the V segment lost 5 bases, leaving 5 bases of the junction unmatched. Germline V CDR1 and CDR2: MNHEY, SVGEGT. CDR3 amino acids: CASSDGTGGIYGYTF. CDR3 nucleotide sequence: TGTGCCAGCAGTGACGGGACAGGGGGCATCTATGGCTACACCTTC.

This clonotype came up once. V and J are TRBV20-1 and TRBJ2-4; 8 positions match TRBD2. The junction had 0 bases not matched to a gene; V was cut back by 2 bases and J by 0 bases. CDR1 and CDR2 (germline): DFQATT, SNEGSKA (reference sequence). The CDR3 runs 14 residues. The CDR3 DNA is TGCAGTGCTAGACTAGCGGGAGCCAAAAACATTCAGTACTTC. Translated, it gives CSARLAGAKNIQYF.

To note about this clonotype: One base away lies a much larger clone, so this may be a sequencing read error. J is TRBJ2-1 and V is TRBV20-1, with unresolved D. The germline V gene has CDR1 DFQATT and CDR2 SNEGSKA (reference sequence). The CDR3 length is 11 residues. V was trimmed by 5 bases and J by 13 bases, leaving 15 bases between them. CDR3 sequence: CSASYQETQFF. The CDR3 nucleotides read TGCAGTGCTTCGTACCAAGAGACCCAGTTCTTC.

In this sample, this clonotype turned up a few times. The CDR3 loop reads CASKGVGAIETQYF. CDR3 in DNA: TGTGCCAGCAAGGGGGTGGGCGCTATAGAGACCCAGTACTTC. The chain recombines TRBV6-6 with TRBJ2-5, with D possibly matching TRBD1 (6 bases). This CDR3 is 14 amino acids long. V shed 7 bases and J shed 4 bases, with 16 bases lying between them. Germline V gene data show CDR1 as MNHNY and CDR2 as SVGAGI (reference sequence).

The table lists this clonotype with many counts. The chain recombines TRBV9 with TRBJ1-2; D perhaps matches TRBD1 (6 bases). This CDR3 is built from 15 residues. Between the trimmed V and J ends, which lost 0 bases and 0 bases, there was a span of 9 bases. The germline CDR1 and CDR2 sequences are SGDLS and YYNGEE. Here the CDR3 reads CASSVGTAANYGYTF. The CDR3 DNA follows: TGTGCCAGCAGCGTAGGGACAGCAGCTAACTATGGCTACACCTTC.

A note on this clonotype: A much larger clone sits a single nucleotide away, making a read error possible. The V gene is TRBV7-2, the J gene TRBJ2-3; maybe TRBD1 (5 bases). The germline V gene has CDR1 SGHTA and CDR2 FQGNSA. The CDR3 is 14 amino acids. The CDR3 reads CASGLFRVADTQYF. The CDR3 region has the DNA TGTGCCAGCGGCTTATTCAGGGTGGCAGATACGCAGTATTTT. The complete variable domain, with remaining parts taken from reference TRBV7-2 and TRBJ2-3, reads GAGVSQSPSNKVTEKGKDVELRCDPISGHTALYWYRQSLGQGLEFLIYFQGNSAPDKSGLPSDRFSAERTGGSVSTLTIQRTQQEDSAVYLCASGLFRVADTQYFGPGTRLTVL.

This clonotype showed up many times. The chain links TRBV12-3 or TRBV12-4 to TRBJ1-2; 8 bases align to TRBD1. V shed 3 bases, J shed 7 bases, and the junction held 4 bases outside the gene matches. The CDR3 loop spans 13 amino acids. The CDR3, as DNA: TGTGCCAGCAGTTTTGGACAGGGTGGTGGCTACACCTTC. Protein sequence: CASSFGQGGGYTF.

This rearrangement joins TRBV4-1 to TRBJ2-2, with 9 nucleotides matching TRBD1. Trimming removed 2 bases from V and 2 bases from J; junction bases left unmatched: 3. The CDR3 runs 16 residues. Germline loops: CDR1 MGHRA, CDR2 YSYEKL. The DNA of the CDR3 is TGCGCCAGCAGCCAATGGACAGGGGTTAACACCGGGGAGCTGTTTTTT. Translating it yields CASSQWTGVNTGELFF.

With regard to this clonotype: One end of the junction does not line up with germline, which may come from a read error. The gene calls are TRBV27 and TRBJ1-2; 8 bases agree with TRBD1. This CDR3 is 15 amino acids long. Germline V lookup: CDR1 MNHEY, CDR2 SMNVEV (reference sequence). CDR3 region: CVSSSGQGRNYGYTF. The CDR3 DNA sequence: TGTGTCAGCAGTTCTGGACAGGGACGCAACTATGGCTACACCTTC.

The V call is TRBV20-1, the J call TRBJ2-4; possible D gene TRBD2, 6 bases. Germline V gene lookup returns CDR1 DFQATT and CDR2 SNEGSKA (reference sequence). V dropped 5 bases and J dropped 8 bases, with 10 bases sitting between them. The CDR3 consists of 11 residues. CDR3 DNA: TGCAGTGCTGGGACTGAGCACATTCAGTACTTC. Translating it yields CSAGTEHIQYF.

This clonotype was observed a handful of times. This may stem from a read error, because a much larger clone lies one nucleotide away. J is TRBJ2-1 and V is TRBV14; D remains ambiguous. The tail of the sequence fits TRBJ2-7 better, so the J call may be wrong. The germline V gene encodes CDR1 SGHDN and CDR2 FVKESK. This CDR3 is built from 14 residues. The CDR3 sequence is CASSQDVSYNEQYF. DNA of the CDR3: TGTGCCAGCAGCCAAGATGTGTCTTACAATGAGCAGTACTTC.

For the CDR3, the DNA is TGCGCCAGCAGACAGGAGAACACCGGGGAGCTGTTTTTT. It translates to CASRQENTGELFF. The rearrangement joins TRBV5-1 to TRBJ2-2, with TRBD1 as a possible D gene (5 bases). Germline-derived CDR1 and CDR2 are SGHRS and YFSETQ. The CDR3 extends over 13 amino acids. V shed 5 bases and J shed 1 base, with 6 bases lying between them.

This clonotype was detected only a few times. J is TRBJ2-3 and V is TRBV4-3; 10 bases map to TRBD2. This CDR3 is built from 18 residues. Germline V CDR1 and CDR2: LGHNA, YSLEER. After removal of 0 bases from V and 2 bases from J, the junction contained 8 bases not matched to a gene. The DNA of the CDR3 is TGCGCCAGCAGCCAAGAGGCTAGCGGGGGAGAGTCCACAGATACGCAGTATTTT. Translating gives CASSQEASGGESTDTQYF.

This clonotype was observed a handful of times. At one of its ends the junction is not consistent with the germline gene, which may arise from a read error. The V and J genes are TRBV7-2 and TRBJ2-6; possible D gene TRBD2, 6 bases. Germline CDR1 is SGHTA and CDR2 is FQGNSA. CDR3 length: 15 amino acids. Here the CDR3 DNA reads TGTGCCAGCAGCGGAGGGGCGTCTGGGGCCAACGTCCGGACTTTC. Translation gives CASSGGASGANVRTF.

This clonotype has only a few counts. The rearrangement uses TRBV7-9 and TRBJ1-1, with 7 bases that match TRBD1. V trimming: 4 bases; J trimming: 4 bases; junction bases outside the gene matches: 9. Germline CDR1 is SEHNR and CDR2 is FQNEAQ (reference sequence). The CDR3 sequence is 15 residues long. CDR3 DNA: TGTGCCAGCAGCTCCGACAGGGTTGTAGGCACTGAAGCTTTCTTT. Translating gives CASSSDRVVGTEAFF. The variable domain in full, completed from reference TRBV7-9 and TRBJ1-1, reads DTGVSQNPRHKITKRGQNVTFRCDPISEHNRLYWYRQTLGQGPEFLTYFQNEAQLEKSRLLSDRFSAERPKGSFSTLEIQRTEQGDSAMYLCASSSDRVVGTEAFFGQGTRLTVV.

This clonotype has ten or more counts. V is TRBV30 and J is TRBJ1-2; D is unclear. Trimming cost V 1 base and J 4 bases, with 4 bases left between them. Germline CDR1 and CDR2: GTSNPN and SVGIG (reference sequence). The CDR3 has 11 residues. The CDR3 loop is CAWSAGYGYTF. CDR3 coding DNA: TGTGCCTGGAGTGCTGGCTATGGCTACACCTTC.

As to this clonotype: Its ends do not fully match the called genes, so a read error is possible. CDR3 DNA: TGCAGTGCTAGTCGGACGGCGAACTATAGCTACACCTTC. It encodes CSASRTANYSYTF. The chain employs TRBV20-1 and TRBJ1-2, with no clear D. CDR3 size: 13 residues. Per the germline V gene, CDR1 is DFQATT and CDR2 is SNEGSKA (reference sequence).

This clonotype was recorded many times. The rearrangement uses TRBV7-6 and TRBJ2-5; D is unclear. The V and J ends lost 1 base and 4 bases respectively, with 10 bases between them. Germline-derived CDR1 and CDR2 are SGHVS and FNYEAQ. The CDR3 sequence is 14 residues long. CDR3 region: CASSLVALGETQYF. For the CDR3, the DNA is TGTGCCAGCAGCTTAGTGGCCCTAGGAGAGACCCAGTACTTC.

The J gene is TRBJ2-6, the V gene TRBV5-6; D gene uncertain. Trimming cost V 0 bases and J 0 bases, with 10 bases left between them. The germline CDR1 and CDR2 sequences are SGHDT and YYEEEE. This CDR3 is built from 17 residues. The CDR3 DNA reads as TGTGCCAGCAGCTTGGCCGAGGTTTACTCTGGGGCCAACGTCCTGACTTTC. It specifies CASSLAEVYSGANVLTF.